The table lists the clone carrying this T cell receptor beta chain with a few counts. TCRdb's copy holds only in-frame clones and misses some; the assay was immunoSEQ multiplex PCR. This table has a few hundred thousand clones, nearly 90% appearing once. This sample stems from a study of cytomegalovirus exposure and HLA in healthy donors. The CDR3 runs to 15 residues. Germline CDR1 and CDR2: MNHNY and SVGAGI (reference sequence). The V end was cut by 2 bases, the J end by 5 bases, with 15 bases between. The chain links TRBV6-6 to TRBJ1-2; maybe TRBD1 (5 bases). The clonotype was recovered from a woman under 30 in good health and CMV-seronegative. Material: PBMCs. The CDR3 loop reads CASSYDRQNAYGYTF. The CDR3 DNA sequence: TGTGCCAGCAGTTACGATCGACAGAATGCTTATGGCTACACCTTC.